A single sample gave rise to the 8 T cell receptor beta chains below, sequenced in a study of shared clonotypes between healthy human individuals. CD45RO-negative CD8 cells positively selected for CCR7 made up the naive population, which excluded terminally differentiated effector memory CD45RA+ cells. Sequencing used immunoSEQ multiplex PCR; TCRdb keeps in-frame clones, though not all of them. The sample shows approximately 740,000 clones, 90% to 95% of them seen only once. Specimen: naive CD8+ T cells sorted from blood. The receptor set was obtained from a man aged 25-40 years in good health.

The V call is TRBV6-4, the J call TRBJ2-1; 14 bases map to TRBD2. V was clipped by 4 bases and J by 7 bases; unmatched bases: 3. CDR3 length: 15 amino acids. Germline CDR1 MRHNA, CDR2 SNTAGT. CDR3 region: CASSARLAGGNEQFF. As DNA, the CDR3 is TGTGCCAGCAGTGCCCGACTAGCGGGAGGGAATGAGCAGTTCTTC.

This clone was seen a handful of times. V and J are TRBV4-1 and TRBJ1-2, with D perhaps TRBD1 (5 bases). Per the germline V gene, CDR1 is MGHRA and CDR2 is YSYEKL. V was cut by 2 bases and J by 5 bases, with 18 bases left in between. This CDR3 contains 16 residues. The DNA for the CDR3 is TGCGCCAGCAGCCAACCCTGGGACTTGATGGAGTATGGCTACACCTTC. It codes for CASSQPWDLMEYGYTF.

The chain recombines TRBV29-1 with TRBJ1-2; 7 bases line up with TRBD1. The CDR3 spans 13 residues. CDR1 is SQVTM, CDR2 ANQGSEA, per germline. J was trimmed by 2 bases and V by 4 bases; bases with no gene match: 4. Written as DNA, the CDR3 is TGCAGCGTTGCCCAACAGGGGAACTATGGCTACACCTTC. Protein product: CSVAQQGNYGYTF.

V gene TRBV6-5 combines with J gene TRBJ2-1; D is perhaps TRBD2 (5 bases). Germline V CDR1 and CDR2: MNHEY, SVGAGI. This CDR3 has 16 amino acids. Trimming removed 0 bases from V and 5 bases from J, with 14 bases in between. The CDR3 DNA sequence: TGTGCCAGCAGTTACTCCCAAGACTATACCGACAATGAGCAGTTCTTC. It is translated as CASSYSQDYTDNEQFF.

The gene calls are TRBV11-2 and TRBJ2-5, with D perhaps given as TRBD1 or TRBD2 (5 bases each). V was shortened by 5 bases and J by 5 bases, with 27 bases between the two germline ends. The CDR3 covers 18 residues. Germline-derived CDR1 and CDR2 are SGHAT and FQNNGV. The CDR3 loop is CASSPFGSRDPGNETQYF. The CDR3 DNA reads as TGTGCCAGCAGCCCCTTCGGTAGTCGGGACCCTGGTAACGAGACCCAGTACTTC.

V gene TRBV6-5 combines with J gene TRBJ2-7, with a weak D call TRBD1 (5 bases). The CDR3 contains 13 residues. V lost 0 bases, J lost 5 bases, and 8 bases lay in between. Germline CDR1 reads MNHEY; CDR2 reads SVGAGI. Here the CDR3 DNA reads TGTGCCAGCAGTTACTCCGGACAACACGAGCAGTACTTC. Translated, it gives CASSYSGQHEQYF.

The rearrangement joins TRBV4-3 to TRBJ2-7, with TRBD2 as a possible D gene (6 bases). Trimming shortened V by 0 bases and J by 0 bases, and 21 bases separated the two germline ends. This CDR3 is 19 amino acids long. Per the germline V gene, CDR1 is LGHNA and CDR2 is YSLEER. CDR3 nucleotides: TGCGCCAGCAGCCAAGAAAAGGTCCTAATTGCGGGACCCTCCTACGAGCAGTACTTC. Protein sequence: CASSQEKVLIAGPSYEQYF.

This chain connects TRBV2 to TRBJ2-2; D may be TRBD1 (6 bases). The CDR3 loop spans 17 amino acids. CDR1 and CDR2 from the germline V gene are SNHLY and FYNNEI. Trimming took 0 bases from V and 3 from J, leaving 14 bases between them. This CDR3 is CASSEALRGLDTGELFF. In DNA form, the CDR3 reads TGTGCCAGCAGTGAAGCGCTTAGGGGGTTGGACACCGGGGAGCTGTTTTTT.